The entry below describes one T cell receptor (beta chain). In the original processing: Amplification with reference gene primers provided the estimates of nucleated cell counts. The table came from immunoSEQ multiplex PCR; TCRdb's copy has only in-frame clones and leaves some out. The V and J calls and clone size were taken over from that table, and D and trimming were inferred from the DNA. The sample yields around 99,000 clones, 80% to 85% seen once. The data are from a study of blood T cell repertoires in COVID-19. Study-wide context: The origin of the acute and convalescent COVID-19 samples was the United States, Italy and Spain. From T cells, B-cell-depleted T cells, or PBMCs came the material, which was cDNA or gDNA.

This CDR3 is built from 14 residues. Germline values: CDR1 KGHSH, CDR2 LQKENI. Trimming left V 0 bases short and J 8 bases short, with 10 bases between. The sequence was obtained from a human donor in a cohort sampled during active COVID-19. Sample: peripheral blood. The J gene is TRBJ1-4, the V gene TRBV18; D is possibly TRBD1 (6 bases). DNA of the CDR3: TGTGCCAGCTCACCACCACAGGGTTGGGAAAAACTGTTTTTT. It codes for CASSPPQGWEKLFF.